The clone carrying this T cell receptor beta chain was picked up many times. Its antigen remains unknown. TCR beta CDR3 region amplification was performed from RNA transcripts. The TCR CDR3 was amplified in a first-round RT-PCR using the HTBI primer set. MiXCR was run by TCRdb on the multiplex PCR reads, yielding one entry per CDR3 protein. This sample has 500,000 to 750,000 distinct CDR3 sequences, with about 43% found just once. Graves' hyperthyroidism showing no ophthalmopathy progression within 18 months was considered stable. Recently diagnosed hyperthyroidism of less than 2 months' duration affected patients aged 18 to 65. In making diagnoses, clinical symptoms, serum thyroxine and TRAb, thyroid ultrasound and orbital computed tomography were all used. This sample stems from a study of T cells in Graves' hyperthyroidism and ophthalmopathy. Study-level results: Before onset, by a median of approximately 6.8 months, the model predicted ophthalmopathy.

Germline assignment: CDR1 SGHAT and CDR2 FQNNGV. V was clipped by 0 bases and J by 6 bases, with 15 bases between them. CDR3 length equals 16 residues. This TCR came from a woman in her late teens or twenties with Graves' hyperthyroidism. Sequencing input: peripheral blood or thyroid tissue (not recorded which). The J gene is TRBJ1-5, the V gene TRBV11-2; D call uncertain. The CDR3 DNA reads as TGTGCCAGCAGCTTAGATCGTGTTGGCGGAAGTCAGCCCCAGCATTTT. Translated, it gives CASSLDRVGGSQPQHF.